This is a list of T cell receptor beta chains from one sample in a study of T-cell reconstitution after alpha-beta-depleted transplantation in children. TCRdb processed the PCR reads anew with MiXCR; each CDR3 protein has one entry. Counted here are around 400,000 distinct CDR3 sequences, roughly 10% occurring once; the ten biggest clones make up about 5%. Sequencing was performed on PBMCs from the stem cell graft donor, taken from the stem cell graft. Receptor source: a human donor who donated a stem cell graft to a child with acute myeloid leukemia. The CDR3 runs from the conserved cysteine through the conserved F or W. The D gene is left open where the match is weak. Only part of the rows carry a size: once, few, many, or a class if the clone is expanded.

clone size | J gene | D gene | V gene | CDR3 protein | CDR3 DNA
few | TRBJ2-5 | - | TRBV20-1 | CSARGVMRGQETQYF | TGCAGTGCTAGAGGAGTGATGCGGGGGCAGGAGACCCAGTACTTC
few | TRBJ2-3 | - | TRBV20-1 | CSARDPVGADTQYF | TGCAGTGCTAGAGACCCCGTGGGGGCAGATACGCAGTATTTT
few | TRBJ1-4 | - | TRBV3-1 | CASSQDSFNEKLFF | TGTGCCAGCAGCCAAGATTCCTTTAATGAAAAACTGTTTTTT
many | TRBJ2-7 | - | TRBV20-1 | CSVPGESYEQYF | TGCAGTGTGCCAGGGGAATCCTACGAGCAGTACTTC
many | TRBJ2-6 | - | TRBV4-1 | CASSQGTGANVLTF | TGCGCCAGCAGCCAAGGTACTGGGGCCAACGTCCTGACTTTC
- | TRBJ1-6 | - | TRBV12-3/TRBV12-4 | CASSLSDSYNSPLHF | TGTGCCAGCAGTTTGAGTGACTCCTATAATTCACCCCTCCACTTT
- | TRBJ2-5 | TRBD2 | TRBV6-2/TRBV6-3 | CASAQRDPYRPSEKETQYF | TGTGCCAGCGCCCAGCGGGATCCGTATAGGCCCTCCGAAAAAGAGACCCAGTACTTC
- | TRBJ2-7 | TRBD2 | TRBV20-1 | CSAKIAGDLNEQYF | TGCAGTGCAAAAATAGCGGGAGATCTGAACGAGCAGTACTTC
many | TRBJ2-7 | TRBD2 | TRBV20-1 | CSAWAGDPSYEQYF | TGCAGTGCTTGGGCGGGAGACCCCTCCTACGAGCAGTACTTC
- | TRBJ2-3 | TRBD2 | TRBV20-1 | CSASSGSDTQYF | TGCAGTGCCAGTAGCGGGAGTGATACGCAGTATTTT
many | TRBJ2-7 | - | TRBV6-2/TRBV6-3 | CASSHSYEQYF | TGTGCCAGCAGTCACTCCTACGAGCAGTACTTC
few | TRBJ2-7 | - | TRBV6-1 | CASSEIPGRGYEQYF | TGTGCCAGCAGTGAAATCCCGGGCAGGGGATACGAGCAGTACTTC
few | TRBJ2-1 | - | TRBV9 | CASSVRGTDNEQFF | TGTGCCAGCAGCGTAAGGGGAACAGACAATGAGCAGTTCTTC
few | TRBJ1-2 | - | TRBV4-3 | CASSQDSGAAGYTF | TGCGCCAGCAGCCAAGATTCGGGGGCTGCTGGCTACACCTTC
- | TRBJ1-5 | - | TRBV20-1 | CSARDPQLSGLHQHF | TGCAGTGCTAGAGATCCCCAACTTTCAGGGCTGCATCAGCATTTT
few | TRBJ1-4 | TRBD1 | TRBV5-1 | CASSQGQGVKLFF | TGCGCCAGCAGCCAAGGACAGGGGGTAAAACTGTTTTTT
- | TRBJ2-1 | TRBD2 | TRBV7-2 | CASSRGLARYNEQFF | TGTGCCAGCAGCCGCGGACTAGCGCGGTACAATGAGCAGTTCTTC
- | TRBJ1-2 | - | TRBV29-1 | CSVEGPSGGYTF | TGCAGCGTTGAGGGGCCCTCCGGCGGCTACACCTTC
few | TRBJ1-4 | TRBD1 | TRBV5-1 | CASSLEAGGGEKLFF | TGCGCCAGCAGCTTGGAAGCAGGGGGCGGTGAAAAACTGTTTTTT
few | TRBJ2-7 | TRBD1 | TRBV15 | CATSRDPPGTGLLSEQYF | TGTGCCACCAGCAGAGATCCCCCCGGGACAGGTCTCCTAAGCGAGCAGTACTTC
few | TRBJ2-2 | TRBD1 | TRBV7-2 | CASSSGQGAVTGELFF | TGTGCCAGCAGCTCTGGACAGGGGGCGGTCACCGGGGAGCTGTTTTTT
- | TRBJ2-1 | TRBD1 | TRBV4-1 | CASSPRSGGNEQFF | TGCGCCAGCAGCCCTCGTTCAGGGGGCAATGAGCAGTTCTTC
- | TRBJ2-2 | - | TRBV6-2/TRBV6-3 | CASSYSWAEDTGELFF | TGTGCCAGCAGTTACTCGTGGGCAGAAGACACCGGGGAGCTGTTTTTT
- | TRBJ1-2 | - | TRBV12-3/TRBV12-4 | CASSFRGYTF | TGTGCCAGCAGTTTCAGGGGCTACACCTTC
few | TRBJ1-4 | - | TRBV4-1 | CASSQGEINEKLFF | TGCGCCAGCAGCCAGGGAGAGATTAATGAAAAACTGTTTTTT
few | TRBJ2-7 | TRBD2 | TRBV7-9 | CASSPRTSGLMEQYF | TGTGCCAGCAGCCCACGGACTAGCGGGTTGATGGAGCAGTACTTC
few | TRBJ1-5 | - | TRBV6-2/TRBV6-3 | CASTAPYSNQPQHF | TGTGCCAGCACCGCCCCTTATAGCAATCAGCCCCAGCATTTT
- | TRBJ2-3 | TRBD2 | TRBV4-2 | CASSQEGLAGGPGDTQYF | TGTGCCAGCAGCCAAGAGGGACTAGCGGGAGGGCCGGGAGATACGCAGTATTTT
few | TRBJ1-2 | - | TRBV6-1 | CASSEIAENYGYTF | TGTGCCAGCAGTGAAATCGCAGAGAACTATGGCTACACCTTC
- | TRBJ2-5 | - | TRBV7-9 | CASSFNRRETQYF | TGTGCCAGCAGCTTTAACAGGAGGGAGACCCAGTACTTC
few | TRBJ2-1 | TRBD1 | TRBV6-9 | CASSYPWDRGKHEQFF | TGTGCCAGCAGTTATCCCTGGGACAGGGGGAAACATGAGCAGTTCTTC